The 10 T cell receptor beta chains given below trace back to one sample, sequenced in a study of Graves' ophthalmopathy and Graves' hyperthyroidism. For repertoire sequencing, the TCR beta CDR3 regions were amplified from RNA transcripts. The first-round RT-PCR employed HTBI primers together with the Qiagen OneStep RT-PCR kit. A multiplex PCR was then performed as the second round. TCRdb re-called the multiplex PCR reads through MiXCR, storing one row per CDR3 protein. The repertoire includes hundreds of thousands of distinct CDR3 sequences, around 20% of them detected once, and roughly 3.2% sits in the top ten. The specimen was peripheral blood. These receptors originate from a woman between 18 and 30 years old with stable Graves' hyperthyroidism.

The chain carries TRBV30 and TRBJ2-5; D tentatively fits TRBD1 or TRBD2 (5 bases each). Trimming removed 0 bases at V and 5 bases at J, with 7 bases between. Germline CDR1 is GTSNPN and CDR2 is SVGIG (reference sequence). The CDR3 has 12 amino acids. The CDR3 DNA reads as TGTGCCTGGAGTGTGGGGGTGGAGACCCAGTACTTC. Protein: CAWSVGVETQYF.

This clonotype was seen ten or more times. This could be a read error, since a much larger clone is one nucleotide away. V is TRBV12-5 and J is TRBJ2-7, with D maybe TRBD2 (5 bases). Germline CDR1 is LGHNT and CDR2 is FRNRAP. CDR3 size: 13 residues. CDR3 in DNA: TGTACTAGTGGTTTGGACGGTAGGAGCGAGCAGTACTTC. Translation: CTSGLDGRSEQYF.

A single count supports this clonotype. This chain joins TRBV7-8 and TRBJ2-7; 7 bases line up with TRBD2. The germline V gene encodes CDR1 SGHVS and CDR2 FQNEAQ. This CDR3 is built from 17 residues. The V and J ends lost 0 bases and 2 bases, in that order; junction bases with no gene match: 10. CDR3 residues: CASSLAPISGRTYEQYF. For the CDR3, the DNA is TGTGCCAGCAGCTTAGCGCCGATTAGCGGGCGAACCTACGAGCAGTACTTC.

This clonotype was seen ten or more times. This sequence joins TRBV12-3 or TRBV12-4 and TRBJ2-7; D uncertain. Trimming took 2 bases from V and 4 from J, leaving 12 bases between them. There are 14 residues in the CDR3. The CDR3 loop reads CASSLSRFGYEQYF. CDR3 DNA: TGTGCCAGCAGTTTATCTCGATTCGGATACGAGCAGTACTTC.

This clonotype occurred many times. Written as DNA, the CDR3 is TGTGCCAGTAGAACAGGTTTTAGGGAAGCTTTCTTT. It translates to CASRTGFREAFF. The chain has TRBV19 and TRBJ1-1; tentative D call: TRBD1 (5 bases). Germline V gene data show CDR1 as LNHDA and CDR2 as SQIVND (reference sequence). Trimming removed 6 bases from V and 8 bases from J, with 13 bases in between. There are 12 residues in the CDR3.

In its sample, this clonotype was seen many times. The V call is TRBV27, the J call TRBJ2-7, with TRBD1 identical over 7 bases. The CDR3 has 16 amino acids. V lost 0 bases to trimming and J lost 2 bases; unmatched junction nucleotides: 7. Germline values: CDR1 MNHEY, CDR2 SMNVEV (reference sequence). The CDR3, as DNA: TGTGCCAGCAGTTTATCAGGCGTCAGGGGGACCTACGAGCAGTACTTC. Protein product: CASSLSGVRGTYEQYF.

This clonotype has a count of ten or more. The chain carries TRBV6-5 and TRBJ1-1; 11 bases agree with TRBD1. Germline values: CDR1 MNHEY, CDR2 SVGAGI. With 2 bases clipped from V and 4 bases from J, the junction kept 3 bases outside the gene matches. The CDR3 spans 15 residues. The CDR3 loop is CASSYPGQGATEAFF. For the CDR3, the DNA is TGTGCCAGCAGTTACCCTGGACAGGGGGCCACTGAAGCTTTCTTT.

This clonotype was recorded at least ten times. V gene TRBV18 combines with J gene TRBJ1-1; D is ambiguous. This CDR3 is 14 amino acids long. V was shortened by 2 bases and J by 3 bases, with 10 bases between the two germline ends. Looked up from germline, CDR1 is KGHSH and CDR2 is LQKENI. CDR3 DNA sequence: TGTGCCAGCTCACCAGGGAGGAGGGACACTGAAGCTTTCTTT. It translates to CASSPGRRDTEAFF.

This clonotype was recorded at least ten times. CDR3 sequence: CASRGRRGNEQYF. Here the CDR3 DNA reads TGCGCCAGCAGGGGCCGAAGGGGCAACGAGCAGTACTTC. The rearrangement uses TRBV5-1 and TRBJ2-7, with a tentative D call TRBD1 (5 bases). Trimming removed 5 bases at V and 5 bases at J, with 14 bases between. The CDR3 has 13 amino acids. Germline lookup yields CDR1 SGHRS and CDR2 YFSETQ.

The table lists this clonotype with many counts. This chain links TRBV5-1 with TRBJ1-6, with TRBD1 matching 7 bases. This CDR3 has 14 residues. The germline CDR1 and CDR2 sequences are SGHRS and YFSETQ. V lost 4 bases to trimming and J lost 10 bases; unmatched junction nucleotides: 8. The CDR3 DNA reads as TGCGCCAGCAGCCTAGGGACAGACCAGTCACCCCTCCACTTT. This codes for CASSLGTDQSPLHF.